Presented here are 8 T cell receptor beta chains from one specimen sequenced in a study of shared T cell receptors in the human thymus. Profiled with immunoSEQ multiplex PCR; TCRdb holds only in-frame clones, not every one. The sample holds some 660,000 clones, about 87% seen once. The sample was also reused in another study, on human thymus T cells.

The sequencing input was thymocytes. The receptors come from a boy less than two years old with a congenital heart defect.

This clone was found once. The chain recombines TRBV11-2 with TRBJ1-2; D may be TRBD1 (6 bases). V dropped 4 bases and J dropped 4 bases, with 10 bases sitting between them. This CDR3 spans 13 amino acids. Germline assignment: CDR1 SGHAT and CDR2 FQNNGV. The CDR3 loop is CASSSRTAYGYTF. In nucleotides, the CDR3 is TGTGCCAGCAGCTCCCGGACAGCCTATGGCTACACCTTC.

This chain uses TRBV4-1 with TRBJ1-5, with D possibly matching TRBD1 (6 bases). The V and J ends lost 0 bases and 9 bases respectively, with 18 bases between them. The germline CDR1 and CDR2 sequences are MGHRA and YSYEKL. The CDR3 has 16 residues. Written as DNA, the CDR3 is TGCGCCAGCAGCCAAGAAAACAGGGTTAGATCAATGCCCCAGCATTTT. This codes for CASSQENRVRSMPQHF.

This chain joins TRBV10-3 and TRBJ2-2, with 8 bases matching TRBD2. The V gene end was trimmed by 8 bases and the J gene end by 3 bases; junction bases not matched to a gene: 5. The CDR3 runs to 14 residues. Germline-derived CDR1 and CDR2 are ENHRY and SYGVKD. The DNA of the CDR3 is TGTGCCATCTCCCCGGGAGGGGACACCGGGGAGCTGTTTTTT. Translating it yields CAISPGGDTGELFF.

The chain employs TRBV4-1 and TRBJ2-1; D unresolved. The CDR3 sequence is 12 residues long. The germline V gene has CDR1 MGHRA and CDR2 YSYEKL. V gave up 0 bases and J gave up 7 bases, with 4 bases separating them. Written as DNA, the CDR3 is TGCGCCAGCAGCCAAGATGCGAATGAGCAGTTCTTC. Amino acids: CASSQDANEQFF.

The rearrangement joins TRBV28 to TRBJ1-5; 9 bases are shared with TRBD1. With 6 bases clipped from V and 7 bases from J, the junction kept 10 bases outside the gene matches. The CDR3 length is 15 residues. CDR1 and CDR2 (germline): MDHEN, SYDVKM. CDR3 in amino acids: CASRTAGTGKQPQHF. CDR3 DNA: TGTGCCAGCAGAACGGCCGGGACAGGGAAGCAGCCCCAGCATTTT. The full variable domain, rest sourced from reference TRBV28 and TRBJ1-5, is DVKVTQSSRYLVKRTGEKVFLECVQDMDHENMFWYRQDPGLGLRLIYFSYDVKMKEKGDIPEGYSVSREKKERFSLILESASTNQTSMYLCASRTAGTGKQPQHFGDGTRLSIL.

The rearrangement joins TRBV29-1 to TRBJ2-7; TRBD1 might be the D (5 bases). This CDR3 contains 13 residues. The germline CDR1 and CDR2 sequences are SQVTM and ANQGSEA. Trimming removed 4 bases from V and 2 bases from J, with 12 bases in between. The CDR3 DNA follows: TGCAGCGTTGTTGGCAGGGAACCCTACGAGCAGTACTTC. Amino acids: CSVVGREPYEQYF.

The count of this clone is one. This chain connects TRBV11-2 to TRBJ1-1; D gene uncertain. Germline V gene sequence: CDR1 SGHAT, CDR2 FQNNGV. Trimming removed 5 bases at V and 5 bases at J, with 21 bases between. The length of the CDR3 is 16 residues. The CDR3 sequence: CASSPNAADDGTEAFF. The CDR3 DNA sequence: TGTGCCAGCAGCCCTAATGCGGCGGATGATGGTACTGAAGCTTTCTTT.

This rearrangement joins TRBV4-3 to TRBJ2-1; 14 nucleotides match TRBD2. The CDR3 sequence is 17 residues long. Trimming took 2 bases from V and 5 from J; bases not matched to a gene: 5. Per germline, CDR1 LGHNA and CDR2 YSLEER. The CDR3 region has the DNA TGCGCCAGCAGCCAACCGGGACTAGCGGGGGCCCACAATGAGCAGTTCTTC. Translating gives CASSQPGLAGAHNEQFF.